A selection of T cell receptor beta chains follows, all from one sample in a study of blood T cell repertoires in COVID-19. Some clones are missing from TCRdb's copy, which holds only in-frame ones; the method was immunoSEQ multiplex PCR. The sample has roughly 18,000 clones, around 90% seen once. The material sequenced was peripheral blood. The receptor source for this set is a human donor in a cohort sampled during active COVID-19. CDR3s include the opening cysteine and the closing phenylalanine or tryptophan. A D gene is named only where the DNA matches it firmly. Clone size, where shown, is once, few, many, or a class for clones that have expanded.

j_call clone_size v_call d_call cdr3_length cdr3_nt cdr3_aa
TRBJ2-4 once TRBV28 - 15 TGTGCCAGCAGTTTACCGGGTTTAGCCAAAAACATTCAGTACTTC CASSLPGLAKNIQYF
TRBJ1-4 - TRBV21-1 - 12 TGTGCCAGTAGTGACAGCCATGAAAAACTGTTTTTT CASSDSHEKLFF
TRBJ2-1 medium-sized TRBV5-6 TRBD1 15 TGTGCCAGCAGAACCGGGACAGGGACCTACAATGAGCAGTTCTTC CASRTGTGTYNEQFF
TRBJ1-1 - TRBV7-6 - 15 TGTGCCAGCAGTACTTCAGGGGAGAGGGGCACTGAAGCTTTCTTT CASSTSGERGTEAFF
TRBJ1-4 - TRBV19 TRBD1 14 TGTGCCAGTAGGAAGGGACAGAGAAATGAAAAACTGTTTTTT CASRKGQRNEKLFF
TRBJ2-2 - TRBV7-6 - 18 TGTGCCAGCAGCCTTATGATTCCGGAGGGTATTAACACCGGGGAGCTGTTTTTT CASSLMIPEGINTGELFF
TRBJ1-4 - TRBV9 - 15 TGTGCCAGCAGCGTAGGAGGGTTATTAAATGAAAAACTGTTTTTT CASSVGGLLNEKLFF
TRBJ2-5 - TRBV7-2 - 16 TGTGCCAGCAGCTTTTTAGGGGATCTAGGGTCAGGGACCCAGTACTTC CASSFLGDLGSGTQYF
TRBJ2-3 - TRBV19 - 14 TGTGCCAGTACCTCCGGGACTAGCACAGATACGCAGTATTTT CASTSGTSTDTQYF
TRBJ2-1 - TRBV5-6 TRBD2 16 TGTGCCAGCAACAAAATCCGACTAGCCGTATACAATGAGCAGTTCTTC CASNKIRLAVYNEQFF
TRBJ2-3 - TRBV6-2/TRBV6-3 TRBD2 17 TGTGCCAGCAGTTACTGGGCTAGCGGAACTAGCACAGATACGCAGTATTTT CASSYWASGTSTDTQYF
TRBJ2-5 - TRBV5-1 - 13 TGCGCCAGCAGTGTAGACACGCACAGGACCCAGTACTTC CASSVDTHRTQYF
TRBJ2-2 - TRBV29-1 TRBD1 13 TGCAGCGTTGAAGCAGGGGGCACCGGGGAGCTGTTTTTT CSVEAGGTGELFF
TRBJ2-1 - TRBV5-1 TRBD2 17 TGCGCCAGCAGCTCGCTAGCGGGGGGGCGTTCTTACAATGAGCAGTTCTTC CASSSLAGGRSYNEQFF
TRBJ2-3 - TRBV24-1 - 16 TGTGCCACCGAGGGGGGGCCTGAACCGGGCACAGATACGCAGTATTTT CATEGGPEPGTDTQYF
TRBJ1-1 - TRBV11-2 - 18 TGTGCCAGCAGCGAGAACGCCCGGGACACAAGCTGGGGCACTGAAGCTTTCTTT CASSENARDTSWGTEAFF
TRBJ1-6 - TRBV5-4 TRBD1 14 TGTGCCAGCAGCCGACAGGGGCCGAATTCACCCCTCCACTTT CASSRQGPNSPLHF
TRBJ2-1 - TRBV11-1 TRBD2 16 TGTGCCAGCAGCATCCAAGCGGGAAACTCCTACAATGAGCAGTTCTTC CASSIQAGNSYNEQFF
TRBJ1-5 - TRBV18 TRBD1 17 TGTGCCAGCTCACCCCTCGGGGGACAGGGGCAGGTACAGCCCCAGCATTTT CASSPLGGQGQVQPQHF
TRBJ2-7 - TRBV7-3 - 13 TGTGCCAGCAGCTGGGACTCCAAGAGCGAGCAGTACTTC CASSWDSKSEQYF
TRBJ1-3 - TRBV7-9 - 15 TGTGCCAGCAGCCCGACATCAAGCTCTGGAAACACCATATATTTT CASSPTSSSGNTIYF
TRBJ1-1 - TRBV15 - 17 TGTGCCACCAGCAGAGATAGGCATCCACCCTCGGGTACTGAAGCTTTCTTT CATSRDRHPPSGTEAFF
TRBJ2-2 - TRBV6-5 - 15 TGTGCCAGCAGTAGTGGGGACTTACTCACCGGGGAGCTGTTTTTT CASSSGDLLTGELFF